Reported below is one T cell receptor (beta chain). The sample belongs to a study of blood T cell repertoires in COVID-19. Whole-study context: There were acute and convalescent COVID-19 samples, and they came from the United States, Italy and Spain. PBMCs, B-cell-depleted T cells, or T cells provided the cDNA or gDNA that made up the material.

The CDR3 runs to 13 residues. Germline assignment: CDR1 LNHDA and CDR2 SQIVND (reference sequence). Deletions cut 6 bases from V and 1 base from J, with 9 bases between. Authors' analysis steps: Quantification of nucleated cells was approximated via reference gene primer amplification. Only in-frame clones appear in the TCRdb table, and some are missing; sequencing was by immunoSEQ multiplex PCR. V, J and clone size reflect that table, while D and trimming were determined from the DNA. Among tens of thousands of clones listed, 75% to 90% were seen once. The chain links TRBV19 to TRBJ2-5; maybe TRBD2 (6 bases). What was sequenced was peripheral blood. The TCR comes from a man aged 50-60 years with acute or convalescent COVID-19. The CDR3 coding sequence is TGTGCCAGTAGGATTAGCGGCCAAGAGACCCAGTACTTC. Its translation is CASRISGQETQYF.